The present entry profiles one T cell receptor (beta chain) with its context. Its antigen is unknown. The CDR3 runs to 14 residues. The germline gives CDR1 MNHEY, CDR2 SVGAGI. Trimming left V 0 bases short and J 7 bases short, with 12 bases between. The sample comes from a study of shared clonotypes between healthy human individuals. The naive CD8 fraction comprised CD45RO-negative cells positively selected for CCR7 and excluded terminally differentiated effector memory CD45RA+ cells. Clones were sequenced by immunoSEQ multiplex PCR, and TCRdb holds only the in-frame ones, with some missing. The table lists a few million clones, just under 95% of them singletons. Whole-study results and caveats: Four donors shared approximately 5% of their naive CD4 clonotypes. Larger estimated richness was generally recorded for naive subsets relative to memory subsets.

Specimen: naive CD8+ T cells from PBMCs. This clonotype was sampled from a man younger than 35 in good health. Some clones in this sample may be carry-over from other donors' samples. The V call is TRBV6-5, the J call TRBJ1-1, with D unclear. CDR3 region: CASSYSTLFGEAFF. DNA for the CDR3: TGTGCCAGCAGTTACTCGACTCTGTTTGGTGAAGCTTTCTTT.